The clone carrying this T cell receptor (beta chain) was observed a single time. Original handling: Amplification of reference gene primers provided the estimated nucleated cell counts. TCRdb's copy holds only in-frame clones and misses some; the assay was immunoSEQ multiplex PCR. That table furnishes V, J and clone size, whereas the DNA furnished D and trimming. The table lists about 84,000 clones, 65% to 85% of them singletons. This entry comes from a study of blood T cell repertoires in COVID-19. Background on the study: Sources were T cells, B-cell-depleted T cells, or PBMCs; the material itself was cDNA or gDNA.

This sequence originates from a woman older than 75 with acute or convalescent COVID-19. The specimen sequenced was peripheral blood.

Written as DNA, the CDR3 is TGCACCAGCAGCCCTGAGCTCCGGTATAGGCCCCCTCGCCGGGACTATAGAATGTCCGGGGAGCTGTTTTTT. It codes for CTSSPELRYRPPRRDYRMSGELFF. This chain links TRBV1 with TRBJ2-2; TRBD2 is the table's D call and was not checked against the DNA. TRBV1 constitutes a pseudogene. CDR3 size: 24 residues.